The 27 T cell receptor beta chains in this list originate from one sample, sequenced in a study of cytomegalovirus exposure and HLA in healthy donors. Primers included in the PCR were 60 Vbeta and 13 Jbeta primers. The protocol was immunoSEQ multiplex PCR, while the TCRdb copy is restricted to in-frame clones and leaves out a portion. The sample contains about 150,000 clones, almost 80% of which appear only once. The specimen sequenced was PBMCs. These TCRs come from a male donor in good health and CMV-seronegative.

The J gene is TRBJ1-1, the V gene TRBV29-1; 9 bases match TRBD1. The V gene's germline CDR1 is SQVTM and CDR2 ANQGSEA. Trimming took 1 base from V and 6 from J; bases not matched to a gene: 9. There are 15 residues in the CDR3. The chain's CDR3 is CSVEAPLGQGPEAFF. The CDR3 bases are TGCAGCGTTGAAGCCCCATTGGGACAGGGCCCTGAAGCTTTCTTT.

The genes are TRBV5-1 and TRBJ2-7, with 7 bases aligning to TRBD1. Germline CDR1 is SGHRS and CDR2 is YFSETQ. This CDR3 spans 14 amino acids. The V and J ends lost 1 base and 7 bases, in that order; junction bases with no gene match: 8. CDR3 region: CASSLRTGLEEQYF. The CDR3, as DNA: TGCGCCAGCAGCTTGAGGACAGGCCTGGAGGAGCAGTACTTC.

V and J are TRBV19 and TRBJ1-2; tentatively, D is TRBD1 (6 bases). The CDR3 sequence is 15 residues long. V lost 5 bases to trimming and J lost 0 bases, with 13 bases between them. Germline CDR1 reads LNHDA; CDR2 reads SQIVND (reference sequence). CDR3 bases: TGTGCCAGTAGTTATACAGGGACTACTAACTATGGCTACACCTTC. It codes for CASSYTGTTNYGYTF.

This clone was detected only once. The chain combines TRBV6-5 with TRBJ1-1, with TRBD1 matching 7 bases. The germline gives CDR1 MNHEY, CDR2 SVGAGI. V trimming: 5 bases; J trimming: 1 base; junction bases outside the gene matches: 4. This CDR3 spans 14 amino acids. The CDR3 sequence is CASSKGQRNTEAFF. The CDR3 DNA is TGTGCCAGCAGTAAGGGACAGAGGAACACTGAAGCTTTCTTT.

V is TRBV2 and J is TRBJ2-6, with a possible D match to TRBD1 (5 bases). CDR1 is SNHLY and CDR2 is FYNNEI in the germline V gene. CDR3 length equals 19 residues. V was clipped by 4 bases and J by 4 bases, with 23 bases between them. The DNA of the CDR3 is TGTGCCAGCAGTGGGAAGGGGATAGGGGATTGGCGGGGGGCCAACGTCCTGACTTTC. It codes for CASSGKGIGDWRGANVLTF.

The rearrangement joins TRBV5-4 to TRBJ2-5, with D possibly matching TRBD1 (5 bases). The end of the DNA fits TRBJ2-7 better, so the J call may be wrong. CDR3 length: 15 amino acids. CDR1 and CDR2 (germline): SGHNT, YYREEE (reference sequence). CDR3 sequence (DNA): TGTGCCAGCTCAATCCTGGCAGGGCGGTCCTACGAGCAGTACTTC. Amino acids: CASSILAGRSYEQYF.

V gene TRBV19 combines with J gene TRBJ2-5, with 7 bases matching TRBD1. The end of the DNA aligns better with TRBJ2-7, so the J call may be wrong. There are 14 residues in the CDR3. Germline V gives CDR1 LNHDA, CDR2 SQIVND (reference sequence). The CDR3 DNA reads TGTGCCAGTAGTATGACAGGGAGCTCCTACGAGCAGTACTTC. This codes for CASSMTGSSYEQYF.

This chain joins TRBV9 and TRBJ2-7; the D gene is possibly TRBD2 (7 bases). CDR3 length equals 14 residues. The V gene's germline CDR1 is SGDLS and CDR2 YYNGEE. Trimming shortened V by 0 bases and J by 7 bases, and 14 bases separated the two germline ends. The CDR3 bases are TGTGCCAGCAGCGTAGACGGGGGGCGTCAGGAGCAGTACTTC. Residues: CASSVDGGRQEQYF.

As regards this clone: The germline gene is not matched at one end of the junction; a read error may be the cause. This chain joins TRBV6-5 and TRBJ2-5; 8 bases agree with TRBD2. Germline V CDR1 and CDR2: MNHEY, SVGAGI. The CDR3 has 16 residues. CDR3 loop: CASSYSTSELARTQYF. CDR3 nucleotide sequence: TGTGCCAGTAGTTACTCGACTAGCGAACTAGCTAGGACCCAGTACTTC.

This clone was detected only a few times. This sequence joins TRBV7-2 and TRBJ2-3; D is uncertain. This CDR3 is 13 amino acids long. Germline assignment: CDR1 SGHTA and CDR2 FQGNSA. V shed 4 bases and J shed 1 base, with 6 bases lying between them. In DNA, the CDR3 is TGTGCCAGCAGCTCCTGGCGCACAGATACGCAGTATTTT. It yields the protein CASSSWRTDTQYF.

Comments on this clone: One end of the junction does not line up with germline, which may come from a read error. V usage is TRBV7-9 and J usage is TRBJ2-7, with 7 bases identical to TRBD1. The CDR3 spans 16 residues. Germline V gene lookup returns CDR1 SEHNR and CDR2 FQNEAQ (reference sequence). The CDR3 DNA follows: TGTTCCAGCACCTACTGGGACAGATCCCTCTCCTACGAGCAGTACTTC. Protein sequence: CSSTYWDRSLSYEQYF. Together with reference TRBV7-9 and TRBJ2-7, the CDR3 gives the full variable domain: DTGVSQNPRHKITKRGQNVTFRCDPISEHNRLYWYRQTLGQGPEFLTYFQNEAQLEKSRLLSDRFSAERPKGSFSTLEIQRTEQGDSAMYLCSSTYWDRSLSYEQYFGPGTRLTVT.

The gene calls are TRBV28 and TRBJ1-2, with D possibly being TRBD1 (6 bases). CDR3 length equals 13 residues. The germline V gene encodes CDR1 MDHEN and CDR2 SYDVKM. V dropped 5 bases and J dropped 8 bases, with 15 bases sitting between them. CDR3: CASSPRGGGGYTF. CDR3 nucleotide sequence: TGTGCCAGCAGTCCTAGAGGGGGGGGCGGCTACACCTTC.

This chain links TRBV5-1 with TRBJ1-4; TRBD1 matches at 9 bases. J lost 8 bases, V lost 0 bases, and 8 bases had no gene match. This CDR3 is built from 16 residues. Germline-derived CDR1 and CDR2 are SGHRS and YFSETQ. The CDR3 spells CASSLGRDREREKLFF. The DNA for the CDR3 is TGCGCCAGCAGCTTGGGCCGGGACAGGGAAAGGGAAAAACTGTTTTTT.

This chain uses TRBV5-1 with TRBJ2-1, with 8 bases aligning to TRBD2. This CDR3 has 16 amino acids. Per the germline V gene, CDR1 is SGHRS and CDR2 is YFSETQ. The trim removed 0 bases at V and 7 bases at J, leaving 9 bases unmatched. Written as DNA, the CDR3 is TGCGCCAGCAGCTTGGTTCTCGGGAGGGGGGGAAATGAGCAGTTCTTC. It specifies CASSLVLGRGGNEQFF.

This rearrangement joins TRBV18 to TRBJ2-5, with TRBD2 matching 9 bases. The germline gives CDR1 KGHSH, CDR2 LQKENI. V lost 0 bases and J lost 7; bases outside the gene matches: 12. This CDR3 is built from 17 residues. CDR3 DNA sequence: TGTGCCAGCTCACCACCACTTAGCGGGGGAGCTAGTGGGACCCAGTACTTC. It is translated as CASSPPLSGGASGTQYF. Supplemented by reference TRBV18 and TRBJ2-5, the full variable domain reads NAGVMQNPRHLVRRRGQEARLRCSPMKGHSHVYWYRQLPEEGLKFMVYLQKENIIDESGMPKERFSAEFPKEGPSILRIQQVVRGDSAAYFCASSPPLSGGASGTQYFGPGTRLLVL.

This clone was detected once. V gene TRBV5-1 combines with J gene TRBJ2-5; D is possibly TRBD2 (5 bases). The CDR3 is made up of 16 amino acids. Deletions cut 2 bases from V and 0 bases from J, with 14 bases between. CDR1 is SGHRS, CDR2 YFSETQ, per germline. CDR3 residues: CASSFRTGTDQETQYF. The DNA for the CDR3 is TGCGCCAGCAGCTTCAGGACTGGAACCGACCAAGAGACCCAGTACTTC.

The rearrangement links TRBV19 to TRBJ2-2; 13 bases are shared with TRBD2. The CDR3 has 22 amino acids. J lost 7 bases, V lost 0 bases, and 20 bases had no gene match. The germline gives CDR1 LNHDA, CDR2 SQIVND (reference sequence). The CDR3 here is CASSIEHLFAGTSGEIGGELFF. CDR3 nucleotide sequence: TGTGCCAGTAGTATAGAACATCTTTTCGCCGGGACTAGCGGGGAAATCGGCGGGGAGCTGTTTTTT.

The gene calls are TRBV6-5 and TRBJ1-2, with 9 bases matching TRBD1. V gave up 6 bases and J gave up 2 bases; unmatched junction bases: 4. The CDR3 runs 14 residues. The germline gives CDR1 MNHEY, CDR2 SVGAGI. The CDR3 DNA sequence: TGTGCCAGCAGCTACAGGGGGCAGAACTATGGCTACACCTTC. This codes for CASSYRGQNYGYTF.

The rearrangement joins TRBV27 to TRBJ1-6, with a possible D match to TRBD1 (5 bases). CDR3 length: 14 amino acids. Trimming took off 9 bases at V and 11 bases at J, with 20 bases between the two ends. Germline V gives CDR1 MNHEY, CDR2 SMNVEV (reference sequence). The CDR3 sequence: CASQGTELRTPLHF. The CDR3 nucleotides are TGTGCCAGTCAGGGTACCGAGTTGAGGACACCCCTCCACTTT.

The rearrangement uses TRBV7-2 and TRBJ2-5; the D gene is possibly TRBD2 (5 bases). This CDR3 contains 15 residues. The germline V and J ends were trimmed by 1 base and 2 bases, with 11 bases remaining between them. Germline assignment: CDR1 SGHTA and CDR2 FQGNSA. The CDR3 loop is CASSLVAGQQETQYF. In DNA form, the CDR3 reads TGTGCCAGCAGCTTAGTGGCGGGCCAACAAGAGACCCAGTACTTC.

The chain joins TRBV10-3 to TRBJ1-3, with D perhaps TRBD1 (5 bases). The germline gives CDR1 ENHRY, CDR2 SYGVKD. V was pared by 0 bases and J by 4 bases, with 16 bases between. This CDR3 comprises 17 residues. The CDR3 here is CAISESGAGLAGNTIYF. The CDR3 nucleotides are TGTGCCATCAGTGAGTCAGGTGCAGGGCTCGCGGGAAACACCATATATTTT.

The chain employs TRBV7-2 and TRBJ1-1; tentative D call: TRBD1 (5 bases). CDR3 length: 14 residues. Trimming shortened V by 1 base and J by 2 bases, and 8 bases separated the two germline ends. CDR1 and CDR2 (germline): SGHTA, FQGNSA. The CDR3 DNA is TGTGCCAGCAGCTTAGGGGGCCGAAACACTGAAGCTTTCTTT. It yields the protein CASSLGGRNTEAFF. Using reference TRBV7-2 and TRBJ1-1 for the parts outside the CDR3, the full variable domain is GAGVSQSPSNKVTEKGKDVELRCDPISGHTALYWYRQSLGQGLEFLIYFQGNSAPDKSGLPSDRFSAERTGGSVSTLTIQRTQQEDSAVYLCASSLGGRNTEAFFGQGTRLTVV.

The chain uses TRBV2 and TRBJ1-3; 8 positions match TRBD1. This CDR3 spans 16 amino acids. V lost 5 bases and J lost 0; bases outside the gene matches: 6. In germline, CDR1 is SNHLY, CDR2 FYNNEI. The CDR3 here is CASSPQGGFSGNTIYF. CDR3 in DNA: TGTGCCAGCAGTCCACAGGGGGGGTTCTCTGGAAACACCATATATTTT.

This clone was seen more than once but under ten times. This chain uses TRBV7-2 with TRBJ2-5; D remains ambiguous. Germline assignment: CDR1 SGHTA and CDR2 FQGNSA. Trimming removed 7 bases from V and 5 bases from J, with 20 bases in between. The CDR3 loop spans 15 amino acids. CDR3 nucleotides: TGTGCCAGCACCCAGAATAGCCTGGCTGGGGAGACCCAGTACTTC. Translation gives CASTQNSLAGETQYF.

The rearrangement joins TRBV5-1 to TRBJ2-1; a possible D gene is TRBD2 (5 bases). CDR3 size: 14 residues. Trimming removed 3 bases from V and 8 bases from J, with 15 bases in between. From germline, CDR1 is SGHRS and CDR2 YFSETQ. The CDR3 region is CASSSTRASYEQFF. CDR3 nucleotide sequence: TGCGCCAGCAGCTCCACGAGGGCGTCTTATGAGCAGTTCTTC.

The chain joins TRBV5-1 to TRBJ1-2, with D unresolved. CDR3 length: 13 residues. Trimming removed 0 bases from V and 0 bases from J, with 3 bases in between. Per germline, CDR1 SGHRS and CDR2 YFSETQ. The CDR3: CASSLVANYGYTF. CDR3 nucleotides: TGCGCCAGCAGCTTGGTAGCTAACTATGGCTACACCTTC. Combining the CDR3 with reference TRBV5-1 and TRBJ1-2 gives the whole variable domain KAGVTQTPRYLIKTRGQQVTLSCSPISGHRSVSWYQQTPGQGLQFLFEYFSETQRNKGNFPGRFSGRQFSNSRSEMNVSTLELGDSALYLCASSLVANYGYTFGSGTRLTVV.

This chain uses TRBV2 with TRBJ1-3, with unresolved D. With 6 bases removed from V and 1 base from J, the gap between germline ends came to 13 bases. Per the germline V gene, CDR1 is SNHLY and CDR2 is FYNNEI. The CDR3 totals 15 residues. This chain's CDR3 is CASSDRGISGNTIYF. Here the CDR3 DNA reads TGTGCCAGCAGCGACCGAGGGATTTCTGGAAACACCATATATTTT.